Detailed here is one T cell receptor (beta chain). The V end was cut by 4 bases, the J end by 6 bases, with 16 bases between. Germline CDR1 reads SQVTM; CDR2 reads ANQGSEA. The CDR3 length is 14 residues. Repertoires were generated with immunoSEQ multiplex PCR, while TCRdb's copy carries only in-frame clones and drops some. This table has 38,000 or so clones, around four fifths appearing once. Indicated time point: peripheral blood 6 weeks after treatment start. These data come from a study of PD-L1 blockade in urothelial cancer. Study context: The number of prior chemotherapy regimens per patient was 0 to 3. T cells numbered a median of roughly 150,000 in the blood samples.

This sequence originates from a man between 35 and 55 years old with urothelial cancer. The sequencing used PBMCs, collected around atezolizumab (anti-PD-L1) treatment. This chain links TRBV29-1 with TRBJ2-1; a possible D gene is TRBD2 (6 bases). CDR3 DNA sequence: TGCAGCGTTGTTGGAGGGCGAGTAGGCAATGAGCAGTTCTTC. Amino acid sequence: CSVVGGRVGNEQFF.